This T cell receptor (beta chain) was recorded in a study of STAT3 mutations in large granular lymphocyte leukemia (dated by TCRdb to between 2018 and 2020). Background on the whole study: Roughly half of the T-LGLL patients who were sequenced longitudinally carried canonical activating STAT3 mutations. Over half of the T-LGLL patients were given one or more immunosuppressive therapy regimens, and approximately 37% of the treated patients had a hematologic response. Patients with T-cell large granular lymphocyte leukemia underwent serial deep sequencing of TCRbeta CDR3 and STAT3 to reconstruct clonal hierarchy and dynamics. From an initial cohort of roughly 200 LGL patients, approximately 18 representative T-LGLL cases were selected for longitudinal TCRbeta and STAT3 sequencing. As controls within the study, a couple of patients with natural killer LGL leukemia were also sequenced longitudinally. Patients were sequenced at roughly 4.1 time points on average, with the number of samplings per patient ranging from 2 to 8.

An Illumina MiSeq was used to sequence the TCRbeta libraries, yielding an average of approximately 40,000 productive templates per sample. Using multiplex PCR amplification, the immunoSEQ assay generated the TCRbeta CDR3 libraries. As for the original processing: Repertoire diversity was computed as previously defined, with values near 0 indicating extremely monoclonal samples. The clones in this table, taken by TCRdb from immuneACCESS, are in-frame only. Not every clone is retained; where verified, under half of the shortfall comes from an unresolved V gene, and the cause of the rest is unknown. The V and J calls and the clone size are those of that table, but D and trimming were determined from the DNA. The sample yields 15,000 or so clones; 85% to 95% were counted once. The ten largest make up about 10% of the sample. The CDR3 goes from the cysteine to the phenylalanine over 14 residues. The CDR3 DNA has 42 bases and is translated from base 1. For this chain, trimming is 10 bases at the V end and 7 bases at the J end, and the number of junction bases without a gene match is 11. Per the germline V gene, LGHNT is the CDR1 and FRNRAP is the CDR2.

The paper as a whole reports these results and caveats: Because no samples were available when a clone first appeared, clonal expansion was inferred from samplings taken at other points. Variable intervals between samplings and differing treatment regimens complicated linking therapy response to changes in TCR clonal burden. In 6 of 18 patients, TCR clonotype switching occurred after therapy, and every newly emerging clone was STAT3 wild type. Persisting codominant clonotypes in some patients meant a small but highly pathogenic clone may have been missed. Every T-LGLL patient showed at least one immunodominant TCRbeta clonotype, and about half showed multiple immunodominant subclonotypes. The burden of the dominant TCR clone was higher than the STAT3 mutant burden in several patients, which suggests that the STAT3 mutation arose secondarily inside a clone that had already expanded.

Points on this clone: What antigen it recognizes has not been identified. No clone much larger than this one lies a single base away; base qualities are absent.

The same DNA, extracted from blood mononuclear cells, served for both the TCR sequencing and the STAT3 sequencing. Specimen: peripheral blood mononuclear cells. This TCR derives from a woman between 45 and 60 years old with T-cell large granular lymphocyte leukemia. Some clones in this sample may be carry-over from other donors' samples. The age is the age at diagnosis. The rearranged chain carries TRBV12-5 and TRBJ2-1, and 9 bases in between align with TRBD2. The sequence in DNA is TGTGCTACTCGTAGGGCGGGAGGGAGAAATGAGCAGTTCTTC. Translated, it gives CATRRAGGRNEQFF.